A single sample gave rise to the 14 T cell receptor beta chains below, sequenced in a study of cytomegalovirus exposure and HLA in healthy donors. Use of 60 Vbeta and 13 Jbeta primers characterized the PCR. Profiled with immunoSEQ multiplex PCR; TCRdb holds only in-frame clones, not every one. Among hundreds of thousands of clones, roughly 70% were seen once, and the ten largest hold 2.5% to 3%. Sequenced sample: PBMCs. All receptors derive from a man in his forties in good health and CMV-seropositive.

The rearrangement joins TRBV7-7 to TRBJ2-2, with TRBD1 as a possible D gene (6 bases). Germline-derived CDR1 and CDR2 are SSHAT and FNYEAQ (reference sequence). This CDR3 spans 14 amino acids. V lost 8 bases to trimming and J lost 1 base, with 11 bases between them. The CDR3 sequence: CASAGDKNTGELFF. The DNA of the CDR3 is TGTGCCAGCGCCGGGGACAAGAACACCGGGGAGCTGTTTTTT. Drawing the rest from reference TRBV7-7 and TRBJ2-2, the complete variable domain is GAGVSQSPRYKVTKRGQDVTLRCDPISSHATLYWYQQALGQGPEFLTYFNYEAQPDKSGLPSDRFSAERPEGSISTLTIQRTEQRDSAMYRCASAGDKNTGELFFGEGSRLTVL.

The chain employs TRBV10-3 and TRBJ2-6; the D gene is possibly TRBD2 (6 bases). V was pared by 8 bases and J by 0 bases, with 8 bases between. CDR1 ENHRY and CDR2 SYGVKD come from the germline V gene. The CDR3 covers 14 residues. The CDR3 nucleotides are TGTGCCATCGGGGGGAGCTCTGGGGCCAACGTCCTGACTTTC. Protein: CAIGGSSGANVLTF.

The chain combines TRBV11-3 with TRBJ2-3; possible D gene TRBD2, 6 bases. Looked up from germline, CDR1 is SGHNT and CDR2 is YENEEA. The V gene lost 2 bases and the J gene lost 0 bases, with 9 bases spanning the gap. The CDR3 spans 15 residues. The CDR3 bases are TGTGCCAGCAGCTTATTCGGGACTAGCACAGATACGCAGTATTTT. It is translated as CASSLFGTSTDTQYF.

As DNA, the CDR3 is TGTGCCAGCAGTTTATCGGCAGGGCCTTCCTACGAGCAGTACTTC. It encodes CASSLSAGPSYEQYF. J is TRBJ2-7 and V is TRBV27; weak D call: TRBD1 (5 bases). Looked up from germline, CDR1 is MNHEY and CDR2 is SMNVEV (reference sequence). This CDR3 is built from 15 residues. V was shortened by 0 bases and J by 1 base, with 10 bases between the two germline ends.

This clone was picked up a small number of times. The V and J genes are TRBV13 and TRBJ1-3; no clear D gene. Germline assignment: CDR1 PRHDT and CDR2 FYEKMQ (reference sequence). V was cut by 3 bases and J by 0 bases, with 15 bases left in between. The length of the CDR3 is 17 residues. CDR3 coding DNA: TGTGCCAGCAGCTTCCTATCCAGGTTTTACTCTGGAAACACCATATATTTT. Encoded protein: CASSFLSRFYSGNTIYF.

The chain recombines TRBV11-2 with TRBJ2-5; 9 positions match TRBD1. Germline CDR1 is SGHAT and CDR2 is FQNNGV. This CDR3 region has 15 residues. V trimming: 5 bases; J trimming: 5 bases; junction bases outside the gene matches: 9. CDR3 sequence (DNA): TGTGCCAGCAGCCGTAACAGGGGGCTGGGGGAGACCCAGTACTTC. It specifies CASSRNRGLGETQYF.

This clone was seen only a few times. The rearrangement joins TRBV7-9 to TRBJ1-4; possible D gene TRBD1, 5 bases. The CDR3 totals 15 residues. The V and J ends lost 3 bases and 5 bases respectively, with 13 bases between them. CDR1 and CDR2 (germline): SEHNR, FQNEAQ (reference sequence). The CDR3 coding sequence is TGTGCCAGCAGCTTGGGACTAGCCGCCAATGAAAAACTGTTTTTT. Translating gives CASSLGLAANEKLFF.

The chain joins TRBV6-1 to TRBJ1-6; no clear D gene. The CDR3 consists of 14 residues. Trimming left V 5 bases short and J 5 bases short, with 10 bases between. Germline CDR1 MNHNS, CDR2 SASEGT. The CDR3 DNA is TGTGCCAGCAGTACCGGGATCCATAATTCACCCCTCCACTTT. Protein product: CASSTGIHNSPLHF.

The rearrangement uses TRBV7-9 and TRBJ2-7; 12 bases align to TRBD1. This CDR3 has 15 amino acids. The V gene's germline CDR1 is SEHNR and CDR2 FQNEAQ (reference sequence). V shed 4 bases and J 3 bases; nucleotides not matched to a gene: 4. In DNA, the CDR3 is TGTGCCAGCAGCTCCGGGACAGGGGGCTTCTACGAGCAGTACTTC. Its translation: CASSSGTGGFYEQYF. The whole variable domain, remainder taken from reference TRBV7-9 and TRBJ2-7, is DTGVSQNPRHKITKRGQNVTFRCDPISEHNRLYWYRQTLGQGPEFLTYFQNEAQLEKSRLLSDRFSAERPKGSFSTLEIQRTEQGDSAMYLCASSSGTGGFYEQYFGPGTRLTVT.

The chain employs TRBV29-1 and TRBJ1-3; 7 positions agree with TRBD1. From germline, CDR1 is SQVTM and CDR2 ANQGSEA. This CDR3 region has 14 residues. With 7 bases clipped from V and 0 bases from J, the junction kept 6 bases outside the gene matches. The CDR3 loop is CSATGASSGNTIYF. The CDR3 nucleotides are TGCAGCGCCACAGGGGCCAGCTCTGGAAACACCATATATTTT.

The table lists this clone with a few counts. Other nucleotide sequences from this sample produce the same CDR3. The rearrangement links TRBV13 to TRBJ1-1, with 8 nucleotides matching TRBD1. J lost 0 bases, V lost 5 bases, and 2 bases had no gene match. There are 14 residues in the CDR3. Looked up from germline, CDR1 is PRHDT and CDR2 is FYEKMQ (reference sequence). DNA of the CDR3: TGTGCCAGCAGCCGGACAGGGATGAACACTGAAGCTTTCTTT. Its translation is CASSRTGMNTEAFF.

V and J are TRBV6-5 and TRBJ2-7, with TRBD1 identical over 8 bases. Germline CDR1 is MNHEY and CDR2 is SVGAGI. This CDR3 is built from 15 residues. Trimming at V came to 6 bases and at J to 5 bases, leaving 12 bases not matched to a gene. CDR3 amino acids: CASSPRRDRSNEQYF. CDR3 nucleotide sequence: TGTGCCAGCAGCCCCCGCCGGGACAGGTCAAACGAGCAGTACTTC.

The J gene is TRBJ1-6, the V gene TRBV7-8; D gene uncertain. V lost 1 base and J 7 bases, leaving 11 bases between the germline ends. Germline CDR1 SGHVS, CDR2 FQNEAQ. This CDR3 has 15 amino acids. This CDR3 is CASSLGVGDNSPLHF. The CDR3 bases are TGTGCCAGCAGCTTAGGGGTGGGAGACAATTCACCCCTCCACTTT.

The chain combines TRBV12-5 with TRBJ2-7; no clear D gene. The CDR3 spans 13 residues. The ends were cut back, 3 bases at V and 3 bases at J, with 9 bases in the middle. CDR1 LGHNT and CDR2 FRNRAP come from the germline V gene. CDR3 residues: CASGLPPDYEQYF. The CDR3 nucleotides read TGTGCTAGTGGTTTACCACCAGACTACGAGCAGTACTTC.